This TCR beta chain was identified during a study of cytomegalovirus exposure and HLA in healthy donors (TCRdb year 2017). A note on the overall study: According to an earlier analysis of a few hundred of the donors, about 180 million T cells yielded some 120 million unique TCR beta sequences and 276 Gb of sequence data. Roughly 320 gigabases of sequencing data and 75 million to 85 million unique TCR sequences made up an early release that covered over 550 HLA-typed donors. Among the roughly 400 genotyped donors, 75% to 90% belonged to the genetic ancestry cluster associated with self-reported Caucasian donors. The study aimed to test whether signatures of past pathogen exposure could be identified by cataloging public T cell receptors. The T cell repertoires of 700 or so subjects were profiled by immunosequencing and related to cytomegalovirus serostatus. Along with the roughly 610-subject first cohort, a separate validation cohort of over a hundred different subjects was used. High-throughput TCR immunosequencing, statistical association of individual TCRs with disease status, and machine learning were combined to predict cytomegalovirus infection status. In a later analysis, previously published TCR beta repertoires from several hundred donors were re-analyzed and high-resolution HLA genotyping was added so that TCR occurrence patterns could be studied. Rather than using new phenotypic data, the later analysis identified candidate immune exposures from TCR beta sequences and from how often those sequences occurred across donors. An earlier analysis of roughly 600 of the donors used high-throughput TCR beta sequencing to judge whether each TCR beta V gene segment behaved as functional or pseudogenic. Donor age, sex, ethnicity and CMV serostatus were collected together with the repertoire data. A later genetic analysis used genome-wide SNP genotypes for about 55% of the 666 donors, treating that subset as a discovery cohort. Every repertoire in the discovery cohort had been generated on one and the same sequencing platform. HLA typing included class I and class II loci at four-digit resolution. The number of typed donors differed by locus: about 629-630 for A, B, C, DRB1 and DQB1; 522 for DQA1; some 590 for DPA1; and 450 to 480 for DPB1. About five DR-DQ haplotypes were treated as single units for association and clustering because of strong linkage in the cohort. Across 398 genotyped donors of the cohort, an average of roughly 250,000 unique TCR beta nucleotide sequences per donor were sequenced, and 15% to 20% of those sequences were non-productive.

From the cysteine through the phenylalanine, the CDR3 covers 14 amino acids. Just the 42-base CDR3 DNA is kept, in frame starting at base 1. The germline V gene encodes CDR1 MGHDK and CDR2 SYGVNS. The junction carries 11 bases between V and J, which are trimmed by 1 base and 5 bases respectively. What the study reported, not specific to this receptor: Linkage disequilibrium might explain the correlated functional status among segregating V segments, but an unknown experimental factor could not be ruled out. Broadly in line with IMGT annotations, most TCR beta V segments showed up in productive rearrangements about 87% or about 30% of the time in an earlier analysis of under 700 of the donors. HLA typing was unavailable for some donors at each locus, so association tests used only the typed subset. A later analysis associated 16,951 TCR beta sequences with specific HLA alleles at a false discovery rate of 0.05. Cytomegalovirus status was reported to be diagnosed by the classifier with high specificity and sensitivity in both the original and validation cohorts. Compared with equally common non-associated chains, HLA-associated TCR beta chains in a later analysis were more clonally expanded and had lower generation probabilities. A cluster of highly shared sequence variants was judged likely to represent a technical artifact of the sequencing pipeline. Most CMV-associated TCR beta chains appeared to be HLA-restricted in a later analysis, and the HLA associations seemed to be driven largely by CMV exposure. A later analysis reported that several top co-occurrence clusters appeared linked to parvovirus B19, influenza, CMV and Epstein-Barr virus. Seventeen rarely observed V segments, including chromosome 9 orphons, were excluded from the earlier analysis of about 500 of the donors because counts were too low. The cohort was sequenced for TCR beta chains only, and without alpha or paired-chain data the features that could be detected were limited. In the study, around 150 TCR beta chains were listed as associated with cytomegalovirus. Immune exposure information for the cohort was limited to CMV serostatus. V-gene and J-gene trimming of TCR beta chains was associated with a missense DCLRE1C variant in a later genetic analysis, and the association was replicated in an independent cohort. A later genetic analysis reported fewer N-insertions in productive TCRs among donors in an Asian-associated ancestry cluster than the roughly 650-donor mean. Sequencing depth was assumed to be roughly uniform across donors in the presence/absence analyses, though that assumption may not hold. In vitro tests confirmed that three of the cytomegalovirus-associated TCR beta chains recognize cytomegalovirus antigens. A further reported finding was that TCR beta sequences accurately predicted the HLA-A and HLA-B alleles for most subjects in the first cohort. Because the 87-base-pair reads could not distinguish some IMGT-functional V segments, including TRBV6-2 and TRBV6-3, those segments were excluded. Assigning TCR associations to individual alleles was difficult when HLA alleles, especially DR and DQ, strongly co-occurred. While some public TCRs were present in many individuals, most TCR sequences turned up only very rarely across donors. In a later analysis, the rate of TCR association differed among HLA loci, with DRB1 alleles having the most associated TCRs and HLA-C alleles having the fewest. According to the authors, the approach could potentially be generalized to other disease states and immunological phenotypes.

Library method: the immunoSEQ multiplex PCR assay. For the multiplex PCR, a mixture combining 60 forward primers for TCR Vbeta segments and 13 reverse primers for TCR Jbeta segments was used. The CDR3 region of rearranged TCR beta genes was amplified from genomic DNA with a multiplex PCR assay. The Illumina HiSeq System was used to sequence the amplified TCR beta libraries as 87-base-pair reads. In the paper's pipeline: In a later analysis, tens of millions of unique TCR beta chains were counted across the 500 to 700 repertoires, and roughly 11 million of these chains were shared by at least two donors. A nearest-neighbor algorithm error-corrected the raw reads and collapsed the reads into unique sequences, merging closely related sequences to remove PCR and sequencing errors. Alignment of CDR3 sequences to IMGT reference sequences was used to assign V, D and J gene segments. Each retained sequence needed at least a six-nucleotide match to both a V gene segment and a J gene segment. A rearrangement was called productive if the CDR3 had no stop codons and remained in frame with V and J, and every other rearrangement was called non-productive. CDR3 was defined by IMGT convention, running from the second conserved V-encoded cysteine to the conserved J-encoded phenylalanine. The earlier analysis of about 530 of the donors excluded any sequence lacking an unambiguous match to a single V gene segment. An earlier analysis of several hundred of the donors called V segments functional above 56.7% productive rearrangements and segregating when the between-donor standard deviation exceeded 5%. To diagnose cytomegalovirus status from the catalog of TCR beta chain sequences, a statistical classification framework was built. In a later analysis, V and J genes were assigned by comparing TCR nucleotide sequences against IMGT/GENE-DB human TR gene sequences. A later analysis assigned CDR3 sequences and most-parsimonious VDJ recombination scenarios with the TCRdist pipeline. A later analysis defined each TCR beta chain by its CDR3 amino acid sequence plus V-gene family, and excluded reads lacking a unique V-gene family. A later analysis removed 592 highly shared, low-generation-probability nucleotide sequences to deal with suspected cross-contamination and a sequencing artifact. In a later analysis, a clonal expansion index for each public chain was calculated from normalized within-repertoire ranks of inferred template counts. In a later analysis, generation probabilities were computed using a VDJ recombination model fitted to out-of-frame rearrangements, and the results were checked against IGoR. Hypergeometric tests were used in a later analysis to score TCR-TCR, TCR-HLA and TCR-CMV co-occurrence, with a repertoire-size bias correction applied to the TCR pairs. False discovery rates were estimated in a later analysis by permuting HLA or CMV assignments 20 times. In a later analysis, co-occurring TCRs were grouped using DBSCAN, with TCRdist sequence similarity added in when clustering inside HLA-allele-positive subsets. Co-occurrence clustering excluded repertoires with fewer than 30,000 or more than 120,000 public chains, plus five with anomalous nucleotide sharing. In its TCRdb copy, this immuneACCESS table keeps in-frame sequences only and misses some clones. Where compared with another copy, unresolved V genes explain less than half of these, and the others have no known cause. That table is the source of V, J and clone size, and D and trimming were worked out from the DNA. The sample's own table lists more than 45,000 clones. The top ten clonotypes cover about a sixth of the sample.

With respect to this clone: What this receptor recognizes is not known.

In total, more than 500 healthy bone marrow donors made up the cohort. At the time of sampling, all cohort members were nominally healthy, though unrecorded immune exposures were likely present. The donor tested CMV seronegative, placing the donor among the roughly 400 seronegative members of the cohort. A peripheral blood sample was provided by each donor, and peripheral blood mononuclear cells were used for TCR beta sequencing. The Qiagen DNeasy Blood Extraction Kit was used to extract genomic DNA from the blood cell samples. The receptor was derived from a male donor in good health and CMV-seronegative. The V and J genes are TRBV25-1 and TRBJ2-5, with TRBD2 perhaps the D gene, on 5 matching bases. Sequencing input: PBMCs. The sequenced DNA is TGTGCCAGCAGTGAATCCGGGGTGGTGGAGACCCAGTACTTC. It specifies CASSESGVVETQYF. With the portions outside the CDR3 filled from the reference TRBV25-1 and TRBJ2-5 genes, the complete variable region becomes EADIYQTPRYLVIGTGKKITLECSQTMGHDKMYWYQQDPGMELHLIHYSYGVNSTEKGDLSSESTVSRIRTEHFPLTLESARPSHTSQYLCASSESGVVETQYFGPGTRLLVL.